The 10 T cell receptor beta chains in this list originate from one sample, sequenced in a study of metastatic and nonmetastatic thyroid tumors. Every patient was untreated before thyroid surgery. Using MiXCR, TCRdb re-called clones from the PCR reads. The profile shows over 8,000 clones, 25% to 40% of them singletons. The material sequenced was adjacent normal tissue. Receptors were obtained from a female donor with papillary thyroid cancer or a benign thyroid nodule (not recorded which). Some clones in this sample may be carry-over from other donors' samples.

This clone was detected a few times. The V and J genes are TRBV14 and TRBJ1-5; 10 bases align to TRBD1. V was pared by 1 base and J by 1 base, with 7 bases of the junction left unmatched. The CDR3 spans 18 residues. The V gene's germline CDR1 is SGHDN and CDR2 FVKESK. As DNA, the CDR3 is TGTGCCAGCAGCCAAGCCCGGGACAGGGGCCGGAGCAATCAGCCCCAGCATTTT. Its protein product is CASSQARDRGRSNQPQHF.

The chain is built from TRBV5-1 and TRBJ2-1, with 9 bases matching TRBD2. Per germline, CDR1 SGHRS and CDR2 YFSETQ. The CDR3 extends over 17 amino acids. V was pared by 3 bases and J by 5 bases, with 12 bases of the junction left unmatched. This CDR3 reads CASSSALAGDSDNEQFF. CDR3 sequence (DNA): TGCGCCAGCAGCTCGGCCTTAGCGGGAGACAGCGACAATGAGCAGTTCTTC. Combining the CDR3 with reference TRBV5-1 and TRBJ2-1 gives the whole variable domain KAGVTQTPRYLIKTRGQQVTLSCSPISGHRSVSWYQQTPGQGLQFLFEYFSETQRNKGNFPGRFSGRQFSNSRSEMNVSTLELGDSALYLCASSSALAGDSDNEQFFGPGTRLTVL.

For the CDR3, the DNA is TGTGCCAGCAGCCGTCGGATGGCGCAGGGCTACACCTTC. Encoded protein: CASSRRMAQGYTF. The chain is built from TRBV11-3 and TRBJ1-2; unclear D gene. The V and J ends lost 5 bases and 8 bases respectively, with 15 bases between them. The CDR3 has 13 amino acids. CDR1 is SGHNT, CDR2 YENEEA, per germline.

This chain connects TRBV6-8 to TRBJ2-7; 12 positions match TRBD2. With V trimmed by 6 bases and J by 4 bases, 4 bases remained unmatched. This CDR3 region has 14 residues. CDR1 is MNHGY, CDR2 SAAAGT, per germline. CDR3: CASRPTSGRYEQYF. CDR3 DNA sequence: TGTGCCAGCAGGCCGACTAGCGGGAGATACGAGCAGTACTTC.

CDR3 coding DNA: TGTGCCACCAGTGATGTGACAGGGTTGAATGAGCAGTTCTTC. Its protein product is CATSDVTGLNEQFF. This chain uses TRBV24-1 with TRBJ2-1; 7 bases are shared with TRBD1. Trimming took 3 bases from V and 7 from J; bases not matched to a gene: 5. In germline, CDR1 is KGHDR, CDR2 SFDVKD. This CDR3 contains 14 residues.

This chain uses TRBV18 with TRBJ2-1, with TRBD2 matching over 9 bases. The CDR3 runs 15 residues. CDR1 and CDR2 from the germline V gene are KGHSH and LQKENI. V lost 2 bases and J lost 3; bases outside the gene matches: 2. The chain's CDR3 is CASSPSSGDYNEQFF. The CDR3 coding sequence is TGTGCCAGCTCACCATCTAGCGGGGACTACAATGAGCAGTTCTTC.

The chain carries TRBV18 and TRBJ2-7; D gene uncertain. CDR1 and CDR2 (germline): KGHSH, LQKENI. This CDR3 is built from 15 residues. Between the trimmed V and J ends, which lost 4 bases and 0 bases, there was a span of 13 bases. CDR3 sequence (DNA): TGTGCCAGCTCACACGGAAAGGGAAGCTCCTACGAGCAGTACTTC. Translation gives CASSHGKGSSYEQYF.

The rearrangement uses TRBV5-1 and TRBJ2-2; no clear D. The CDR3 consists of 18 residues. The ends were cut back, 0 bases at V and 1 base at J, with 16 bases in the middle. CDR1 is SGHRS, CDR2 YFSETQ, per germline. CDR3 sequence (DNA): TGCGCCAGCAGCTTGGGGCCTGCTAGGACCCAGAACACCGGGGAGCTGTTTTTT. Protein: CASSLGPARTQNTGELFF.

The chain has TRBV6-1 and TRBJ2-3; 14 nucleotides line up with TRBD2. Germline values: CDR1 MNHNS, CDR2 SASEGT. The CDR3 runs to 16 residues. V lost 7 bases, J lost 3 bases, and 6 bases stayed unmatched. The CDR3 region has the DNA TGTGCCAGCAACGGATGGACTAGCGGGGGGACAGATACGCAGTATTTT. Translating gives CASNGWTSGGTDTQYF.

Remarks on this clone: Germline and junction disagree at one end, which may indicate a read error. V usage is TRBV19 and J usage is TRBJ2-1, with D maybe TRBD1 (7 bases). The CDR3 spans 15 residues. From germline, CDR1 is LNHDA and CDR2 SQIVND (reference sequence). The DNA for the CDR3 is TGCGCCAGTAGTACATCCAGGGGGGCCTACAATGAGCAGTTCTTC. This encodes CASSTSRGAYNEQFF.